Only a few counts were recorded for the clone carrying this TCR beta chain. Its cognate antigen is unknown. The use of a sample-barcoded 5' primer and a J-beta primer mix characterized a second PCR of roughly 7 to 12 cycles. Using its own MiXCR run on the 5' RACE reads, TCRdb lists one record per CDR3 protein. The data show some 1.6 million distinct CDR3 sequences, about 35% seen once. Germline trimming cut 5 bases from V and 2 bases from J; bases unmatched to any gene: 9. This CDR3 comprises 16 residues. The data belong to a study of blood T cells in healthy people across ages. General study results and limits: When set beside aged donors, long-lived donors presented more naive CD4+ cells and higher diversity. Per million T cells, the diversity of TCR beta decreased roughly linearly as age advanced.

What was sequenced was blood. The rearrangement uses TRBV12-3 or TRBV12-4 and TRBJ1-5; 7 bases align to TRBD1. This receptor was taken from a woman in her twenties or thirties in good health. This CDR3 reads CASSPSGGRGNQPQHF. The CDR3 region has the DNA TGTGCCAGCAGTCCCTCAGGGGGTCGCGGCAATCAGCCCCAGCATTTT.